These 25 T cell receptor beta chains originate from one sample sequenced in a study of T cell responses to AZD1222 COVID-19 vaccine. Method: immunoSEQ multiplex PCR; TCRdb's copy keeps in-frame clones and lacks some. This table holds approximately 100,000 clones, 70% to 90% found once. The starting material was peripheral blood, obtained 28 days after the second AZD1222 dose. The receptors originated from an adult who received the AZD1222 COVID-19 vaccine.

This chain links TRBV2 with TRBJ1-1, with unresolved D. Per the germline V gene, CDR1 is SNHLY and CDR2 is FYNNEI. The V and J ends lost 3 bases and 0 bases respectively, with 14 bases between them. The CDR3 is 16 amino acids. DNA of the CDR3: TGTGCCAGCAGTGAGCAAGACAATTCCATGAACACTGAAGCTTTCTTT. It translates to CASSEQDNSMNTEAFF.

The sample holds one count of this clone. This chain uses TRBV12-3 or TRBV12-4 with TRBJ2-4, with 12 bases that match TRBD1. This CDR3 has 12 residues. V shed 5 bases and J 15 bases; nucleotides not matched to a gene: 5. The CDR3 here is CASSLGQGARYF. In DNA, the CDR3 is TGTGCCAGCAGTCTGGGACAGGGGGCGAGGTACTTC.

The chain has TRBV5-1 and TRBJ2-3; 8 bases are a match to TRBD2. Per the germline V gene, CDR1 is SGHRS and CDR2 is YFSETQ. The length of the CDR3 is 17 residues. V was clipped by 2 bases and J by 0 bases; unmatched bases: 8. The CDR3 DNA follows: TGCGCCAGCAGCTTTTACCTAGCGGGCCAGAGCACAGATACGCAGTATTTT. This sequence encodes CASSFYLAGQSTDTQYF.

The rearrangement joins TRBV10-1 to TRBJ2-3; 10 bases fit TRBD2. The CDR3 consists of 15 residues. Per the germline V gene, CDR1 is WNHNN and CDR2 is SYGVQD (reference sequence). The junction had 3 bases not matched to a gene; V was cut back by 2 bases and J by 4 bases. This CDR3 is CASSEDSGRSDTQYF. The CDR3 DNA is TGCGCCAGCAGTGAGGATAGCGGGAGGTCAGATACGCAGTATTTT.

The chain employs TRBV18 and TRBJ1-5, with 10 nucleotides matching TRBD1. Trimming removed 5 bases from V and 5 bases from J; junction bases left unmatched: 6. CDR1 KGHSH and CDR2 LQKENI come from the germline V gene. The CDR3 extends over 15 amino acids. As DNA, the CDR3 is TGTGCCAGCTCATCTAGACAGGGGGCAGATCAGCCCCAGCATTTT. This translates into CASSSRQGADQPQHF. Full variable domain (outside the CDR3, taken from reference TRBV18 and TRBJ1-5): NAGVMQNPRHLVRRRGQEARLRCSPMKGHSHVYWYRQLPEEGLKFMVYLQKENIIDESGMPKERFSAEFPKEGPSILRIQQVVRGDSAAYFCASSSRQGADQPQHFGDGTRLSIL.

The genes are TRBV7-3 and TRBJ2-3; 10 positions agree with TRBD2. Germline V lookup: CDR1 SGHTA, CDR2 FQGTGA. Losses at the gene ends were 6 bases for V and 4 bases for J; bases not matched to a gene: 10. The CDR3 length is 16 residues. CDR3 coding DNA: TGTGCCAGCAGACCCTACAGCGGGAGGGCCGCAGATACGCAGTATTTT. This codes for CASRPYSGRAADTQYF.

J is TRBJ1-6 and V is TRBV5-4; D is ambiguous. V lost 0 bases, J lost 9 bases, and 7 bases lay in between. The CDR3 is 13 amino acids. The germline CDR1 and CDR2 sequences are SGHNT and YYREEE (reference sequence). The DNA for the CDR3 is TGTGCCAGCAGCTTGGATGGGGTTTCACCCCTCCACTTT. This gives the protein CASSLDGVSPLHF.

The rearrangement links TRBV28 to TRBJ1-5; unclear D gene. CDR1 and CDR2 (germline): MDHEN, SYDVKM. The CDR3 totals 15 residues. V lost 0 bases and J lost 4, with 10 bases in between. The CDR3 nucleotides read TGTGCCAGCAGTTTATGGGCAGGCGGAAATCAGCCCCAGCATTTT. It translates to CASSLWAGGNQPQHF. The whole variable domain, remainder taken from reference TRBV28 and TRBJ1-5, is DVKVTQSSRYLVKRTGEKVFLECVQDMDHENMFWYRQDPGLGLRLIYFSYDVKMKEKGDIPEGYSVSREKKERFSLILESASTNQTSMYLCASSLWAGGNQPQHFGDGTRLSIL.

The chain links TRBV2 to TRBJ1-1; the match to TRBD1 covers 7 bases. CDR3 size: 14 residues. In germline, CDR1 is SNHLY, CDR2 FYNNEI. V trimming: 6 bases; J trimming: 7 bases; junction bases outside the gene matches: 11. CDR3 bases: TGTGCCAGCAGCGGCCAGGGGGGATTTTTTGAAGCTTTCTTT. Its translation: CASSGQGGFFEAFF.

Here the CDR3 reads CASSYSFYQPQHF. CDR3 sequence (DNA): TGTGCCAGCAGTTACAGTTTCTATCAGCCCCAGCATTTT. The rearrangement uses TRBV6-2 or TRBV6-3 and TRBJ1-5; no reliable D call. This CDR3 spans 13 amino acids. The V gene lost 2 bases and the J gene lost 5 bases, with 7 bases spanning the gap. The germline CDR1 and CDR2 sequences are MNHEY and SVGEGT.

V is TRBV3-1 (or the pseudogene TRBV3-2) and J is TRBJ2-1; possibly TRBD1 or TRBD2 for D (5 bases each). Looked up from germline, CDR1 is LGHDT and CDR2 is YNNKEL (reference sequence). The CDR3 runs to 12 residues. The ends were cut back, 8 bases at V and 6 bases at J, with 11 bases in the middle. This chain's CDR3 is CASRDPGNEQFF. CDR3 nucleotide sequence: TGTGCCAGCCGGGACCCCGGCAATGAGCAGTTCTTC.

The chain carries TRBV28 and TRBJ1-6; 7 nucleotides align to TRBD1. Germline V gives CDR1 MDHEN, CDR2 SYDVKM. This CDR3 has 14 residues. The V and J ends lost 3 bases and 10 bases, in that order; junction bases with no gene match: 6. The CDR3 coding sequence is TGTGCCAGCAGTTTTGCAGGGGGACGGTCACCCCTCCACTTT. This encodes CASSFAGGRSPLHF.

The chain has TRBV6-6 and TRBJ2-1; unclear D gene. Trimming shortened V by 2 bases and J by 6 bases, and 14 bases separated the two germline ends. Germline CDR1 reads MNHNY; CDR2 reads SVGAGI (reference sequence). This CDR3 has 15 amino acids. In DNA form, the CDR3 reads TGTGCCAGCAGTTACCATGGCGGTGTGATCAATGAGCAGTTCTTC. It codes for CASSYHGGVINEQFF.

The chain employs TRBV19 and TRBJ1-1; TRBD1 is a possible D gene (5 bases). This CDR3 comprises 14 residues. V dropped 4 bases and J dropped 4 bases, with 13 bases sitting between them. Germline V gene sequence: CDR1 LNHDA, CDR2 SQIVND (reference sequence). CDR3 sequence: CASSKAGRGTEAFF. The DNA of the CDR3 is TGTGCCAGTAGTAAGGCAGGGAGAGGCACTGAAGCTTTCTTT.

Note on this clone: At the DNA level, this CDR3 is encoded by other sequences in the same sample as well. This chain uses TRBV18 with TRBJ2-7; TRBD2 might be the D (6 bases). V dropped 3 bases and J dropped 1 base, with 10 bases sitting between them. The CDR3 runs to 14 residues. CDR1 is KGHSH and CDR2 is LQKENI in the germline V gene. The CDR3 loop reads CASSPGTASYEQYF. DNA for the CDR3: TGTGCCAGCTCACCGGGGACTGCATCCTACGAGCAGTACTTC.

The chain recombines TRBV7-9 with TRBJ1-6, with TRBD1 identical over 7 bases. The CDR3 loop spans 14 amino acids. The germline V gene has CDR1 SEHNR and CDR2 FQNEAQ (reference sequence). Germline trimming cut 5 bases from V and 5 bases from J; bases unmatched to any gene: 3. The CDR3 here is CASSTGVDNSPLHF. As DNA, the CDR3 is TGTGCCAGCAGCACAGGGGTAGATAATTCACCCCTCCACTTT.

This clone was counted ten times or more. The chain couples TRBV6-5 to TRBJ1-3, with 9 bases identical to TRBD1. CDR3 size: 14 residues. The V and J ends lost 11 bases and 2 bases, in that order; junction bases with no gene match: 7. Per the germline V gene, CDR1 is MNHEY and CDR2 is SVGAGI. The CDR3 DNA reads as TGTGCCTCCTCACAGGGGGCGACTGGAAACACCATATATTTT. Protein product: CASSQGATGNTIYF.

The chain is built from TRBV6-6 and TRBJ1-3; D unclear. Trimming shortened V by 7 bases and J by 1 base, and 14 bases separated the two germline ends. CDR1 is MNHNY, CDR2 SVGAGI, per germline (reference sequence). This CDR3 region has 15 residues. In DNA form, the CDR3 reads TGTGCCAGCACCTACCCCTCAGAATCTGGAAACACCATATATTTT. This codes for CASTYPSESGNTIYF.

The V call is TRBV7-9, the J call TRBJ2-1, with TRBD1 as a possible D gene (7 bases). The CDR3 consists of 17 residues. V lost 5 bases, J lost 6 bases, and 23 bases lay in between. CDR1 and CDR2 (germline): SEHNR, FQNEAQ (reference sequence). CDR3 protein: CASSLGLPLRDSNEQFF. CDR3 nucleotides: TGTGCCAGCAGCCTGGGACTCCCGTTAAGGGACAGCAATGAGCAGTTCTTC.

The CDR3 coding sequence is TGTGCCTGGAGCATGTCTGGGAACACAGATACGCAGTATTTT. Its protein is CAWSMSGNTDTQYF. The chain couples TRBV30 to TRBJ2-3; no firm D call. With 3 bases removed from V and 2 bases from J, the gap between germline ends came to 12 bases. Germline V gives CDR1 GTSNPN, CDR2 SVGIG (reference sequence). The CDR3 runs to 14 residues.

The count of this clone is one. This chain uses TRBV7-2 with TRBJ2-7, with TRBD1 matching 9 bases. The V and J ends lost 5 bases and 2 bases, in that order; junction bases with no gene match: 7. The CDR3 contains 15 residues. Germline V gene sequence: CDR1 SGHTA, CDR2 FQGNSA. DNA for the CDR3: TGTGCCAGCAGCCCCTCCGGGACAGGGCCCTACGAGCAGTACTTC. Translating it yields CASSPSGTGPYEQYF.

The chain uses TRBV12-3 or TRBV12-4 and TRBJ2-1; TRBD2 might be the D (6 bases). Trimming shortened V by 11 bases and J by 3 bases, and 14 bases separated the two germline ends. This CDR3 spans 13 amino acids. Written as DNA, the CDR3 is TGTGCCGGAGGAGGGGATGGCTACAATGAGCAGTTCTTC. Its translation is CAGGGDGYNEQFF.

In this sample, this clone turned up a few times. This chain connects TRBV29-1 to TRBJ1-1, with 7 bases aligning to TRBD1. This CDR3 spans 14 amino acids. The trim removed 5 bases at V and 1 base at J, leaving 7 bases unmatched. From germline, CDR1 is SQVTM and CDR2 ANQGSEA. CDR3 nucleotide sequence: TGCAGCGTTTCGGTCCGGACAGGGAACACTGAAGCTTTCTTT. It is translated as CSVSVRTGNTEAFF.

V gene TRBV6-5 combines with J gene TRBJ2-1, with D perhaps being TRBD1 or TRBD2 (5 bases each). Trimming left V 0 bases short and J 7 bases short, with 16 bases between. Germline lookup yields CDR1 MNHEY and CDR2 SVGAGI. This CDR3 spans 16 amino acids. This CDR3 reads CASSYSRGADLNEQFF. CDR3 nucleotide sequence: TGTGCCAGCAGTTACTCGAGGGGTGCTGATCTGAATGAGCAGTTCTTC.

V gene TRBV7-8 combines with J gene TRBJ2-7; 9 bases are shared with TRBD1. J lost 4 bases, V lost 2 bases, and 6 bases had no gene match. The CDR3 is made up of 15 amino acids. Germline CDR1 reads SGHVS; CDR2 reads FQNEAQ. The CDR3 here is CASSLTGGRAYEQYF. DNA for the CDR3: TGTGCCAGCAGCTTAACAGGGGGCAGGGCTTACGAGCAGTACTTC.